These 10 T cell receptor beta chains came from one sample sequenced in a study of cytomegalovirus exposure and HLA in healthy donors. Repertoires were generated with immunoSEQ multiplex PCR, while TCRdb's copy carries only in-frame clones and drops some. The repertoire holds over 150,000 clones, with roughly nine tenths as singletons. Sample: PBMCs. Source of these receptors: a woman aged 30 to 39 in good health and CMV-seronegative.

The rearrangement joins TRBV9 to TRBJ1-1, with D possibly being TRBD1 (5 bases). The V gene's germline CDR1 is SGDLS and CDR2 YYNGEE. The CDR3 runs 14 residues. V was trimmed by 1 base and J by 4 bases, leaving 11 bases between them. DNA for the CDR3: TGTGCCAGCAGCGTAAGGTCCGGGGGCACTGAAGCTTTCTTT. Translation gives CASSVRSGGTEAFF.

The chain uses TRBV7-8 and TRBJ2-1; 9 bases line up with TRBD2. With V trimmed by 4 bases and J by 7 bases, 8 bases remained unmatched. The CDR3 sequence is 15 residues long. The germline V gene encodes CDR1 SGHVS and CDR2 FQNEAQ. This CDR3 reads CASSSPGTSINEQFF. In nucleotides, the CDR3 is TGTGCCAGCAGCTCACCCGGGACTAGCATAAATGAGCAGTTCTTC.

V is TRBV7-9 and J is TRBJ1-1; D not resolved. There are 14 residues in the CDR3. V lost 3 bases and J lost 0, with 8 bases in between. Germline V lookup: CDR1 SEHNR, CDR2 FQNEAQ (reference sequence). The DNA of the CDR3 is TGTGCCAGCAGCTTGCCTCAGTTGAACACTGAAGCTTTCTTT. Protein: CASSLPQLNTEAFF. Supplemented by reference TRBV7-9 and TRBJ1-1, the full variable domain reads DTGVSQNPRHKITKRGQNVTFRCDPISEHNRLYWYRQTLGQGPEFLTYFQNEAQLEKSRLLSDRFSAERPKGSFSTLEIQRTEQGDSAMYLCASSLPQLNTEAFFGQGTRLTVV.

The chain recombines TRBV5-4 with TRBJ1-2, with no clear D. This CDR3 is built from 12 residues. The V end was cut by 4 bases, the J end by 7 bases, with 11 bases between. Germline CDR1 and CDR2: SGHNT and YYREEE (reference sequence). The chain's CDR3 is CASSVDYSGYTF. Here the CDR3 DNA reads TGTGCCAGCAGCGTGGACTACTCTGGCTACACCTTC.

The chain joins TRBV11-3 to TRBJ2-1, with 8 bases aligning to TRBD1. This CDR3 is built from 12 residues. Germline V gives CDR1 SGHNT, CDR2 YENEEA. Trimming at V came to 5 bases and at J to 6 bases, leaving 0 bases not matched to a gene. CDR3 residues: CASSTGGNEQFF. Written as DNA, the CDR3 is TGTGCCAGCAGCACAGGGGGCAATGAGCAGTTCTTC.

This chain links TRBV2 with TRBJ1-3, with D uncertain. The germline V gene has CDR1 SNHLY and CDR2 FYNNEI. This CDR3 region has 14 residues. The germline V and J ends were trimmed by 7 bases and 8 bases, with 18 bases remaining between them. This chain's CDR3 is CASTLPRIADTIYF. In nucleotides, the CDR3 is TGTGCCAGCACCCTGCCACGAATTGCGGACACCATATATTTT.

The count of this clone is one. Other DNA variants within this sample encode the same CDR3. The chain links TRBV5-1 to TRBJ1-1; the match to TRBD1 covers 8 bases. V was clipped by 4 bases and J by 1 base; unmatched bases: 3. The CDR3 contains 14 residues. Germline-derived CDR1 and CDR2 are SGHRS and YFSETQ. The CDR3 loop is CASSPGTGNTEAFF. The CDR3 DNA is TGCGCCAGCAGCCCAGGGACAGGGAACACTGAAGCTTTCTTT.

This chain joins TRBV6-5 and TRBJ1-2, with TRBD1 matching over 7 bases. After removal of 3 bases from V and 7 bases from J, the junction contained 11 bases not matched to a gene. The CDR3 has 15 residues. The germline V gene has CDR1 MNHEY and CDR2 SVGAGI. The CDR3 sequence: CASSYLPPTGSGYTF. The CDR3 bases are TGTGCCAGCAGTTATCTGCCCCCGACAGGGTCTGGCTACACCTTC.

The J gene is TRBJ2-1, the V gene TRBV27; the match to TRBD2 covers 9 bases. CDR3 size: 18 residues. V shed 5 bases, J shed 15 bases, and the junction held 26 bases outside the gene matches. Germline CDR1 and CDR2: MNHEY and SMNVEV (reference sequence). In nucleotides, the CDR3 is TGTGCCAGCAGTCCTCAGAGGGGGGAGGGGACTAGCAGCTACGTGGGGTTCTTC. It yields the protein CASSPQRGEGTSSYVGFF.

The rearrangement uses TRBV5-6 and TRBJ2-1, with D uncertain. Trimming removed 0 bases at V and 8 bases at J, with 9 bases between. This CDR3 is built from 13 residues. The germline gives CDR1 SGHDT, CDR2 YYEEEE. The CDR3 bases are TGTGCCAGCAGCTTGGGGGGTCGGTATGAGCAGTTCTTC. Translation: CASSLGGRYEQFF.